These T cell receptor beta chains were read from a single sample in a study of T cell changes during pregnancy in multiple sclerosis. TCRdb keeps only in-frame clones here, not all; method: immunoSEQ multiplex PCR. Here the sample spans around 69,000 clones, 80% to 95% being singletons. Sequencing used peripheral blood, obtained in the first trimester of pregnancy. All receptors come from a female donor with multiple sclerosis, enrolled in a pregnancy study. Both conserved end residues are part of each CDR3. A D gene is named only where the DNA matches it firmly. Clone size is given for some rows only: seen once, a few or many times, or a class if the clone is expanded.

cdr3_aa cdr3_nt j_call v_call d_call clone_size
CASRRTGARGTEAFF TGTGCCAGTCGCCGGACAGGGGCAAGGGGCACTGAAGCTTTCTTT TRBJ1-1 TRBV19 TRBD1 -
CASSLGLPATNEQFF TGTGCCAGCAGCCTGGGACTACCAGCTACTAATGAGCAGTTCTTC TRBJ2-1 TRBV7-2 TRBD2 -
CASSLDGFNTVGGYGYTF TGTGCCAGCAGCTTAGACGGATTCAACACCGTTGGCGGCTATGGCTACACCTTC TRBJ1-2 TRBV7-9 - once
CASSTHRGGEKLFF TGTGCCAGCTCAACTCACAGGGGCGGTGAAAAACTGTTTTTT TRBJ1-4 TRBV18 TRBD1 -
CASSPPSGHGDEQFF TGTGCCAGCAGCCCCCCTAGCGGACACGGGGATGAGCAGTTCTTC TRBJ2-1 TRBV5-4 TRBD2 -
CASSFLIGGSNYGYTF TGTGCCAGCAGCTTCTTAATCGGGGGTTCTAACTATGGCTACACCTTC TRBJ1-2 TRBV7-9 - -
CASSAPQGDSTEAFF TGTGCCAGCAGCGCGCCACAGGGAGATTCAACTGAAGCTTTCTTT TRBJ1-1 TRBV5-6 - -
CASSLPLRADTQYF TGTGCCAGCAGCTTGCCACTCAGGGCCGATACGCAGTATTTT TRBJ2-3 TRBV7-9 - -
CASSRLASTDTQYF TGTGCCAGCAGTCGACTAGCGAGCACAGATACGCAGTATTTT TRBJ2-3 TRBV27 TRBD2 -
CASSLATGSAQYF TGTGCCAGCAGCTTAGCCACAGGGAGTGCGCAGTATTTT TRBJ2-3 TRBV7-9 - once
CASSWGTGVGYTF TGTGCCAGCAGCTGGGGGACAGGGGTGGGCTACACCTTC TRBJ1-2 TRBV7-9 TRBD1 -
CASSRQELRGYTF TGTGCCAGTAGTCGACAGGAGCTTCGTGGCTACACCTTC TRBJ1-2 TRBV19 - -
CASSSLETQYF TGTGCCAGCAGTTCCCTGGAGACCCAGTACTTC TRBJ2-5 TRBV6-5 - -
CASSYEEGNIQYF TGTGCCAGCAGTTACGAGGAGGGCAACATTCAGTACTTC TRBJ2-4 TRBV6-5 - -
CASSQDRQTRDSPLHF TGCGCCAGCAGCCAAGATAGACAGACAAGGGATTCACCCCTCCACTTT TRBJ1-6 TRBV4-3 - -
CASSEGPYNEQFF TGTGCCAGCAGTGAAGGGCCCTACAATGAGCAGTTCTTC TRBJ2-1 TRBV6-1 - -
CASRLSQGGNQPQHF TGTGCCAGCAGGCTATCACAGGGCGGCAATCAGCCCCAGCATTTT TRBJ1-5 TRBV28 - -
CASSLASGPGLETQYF TGCGCCAGCAGCTTGGCTTCGGGTCCGGGATTAGAGACCCAGTACTTC TRBJ2-5 TRBV5-1 - -
CASSQSTGGRTGELFF TGTGCCAGCAGCCAATCTACAGGCGGACGAACCGGGGAGCTGTTTTTT TRBJ2-2 TRBV16 - once
CASSQSLGSGRTYEQYF TGTGCCAGCAGCCAATCCCTGGGTAGCGGGAGAACCTACGAGCAGTACTTC TRBJ2-7 TRBV4-2 TRBD2 -
CASSQNPEGGRSYEQYF TGCGCCAGCAGCCAGAACCCGGAAGGGGGCCGCTCCTACGAGCAGTACTTC TRBJ2-7 TRBV4-1 TRBD1 -
CASSEVGGQGNQPQHF TGTGCCAGCAGTGAAGTGGGAGGACAGGGCAATCAGCCCCAGCATTTT TRBJ1-5 TRBV2 TRBD1 -
CASSQDMYGGTEAFF TGTGCCAGCAGCCAAGATATGTATGGAGGCACTGAAGCTTTCTTT TRBJ1-1 TRBV4-2 - -
CASSPWTGGDQPQHF TGTGCCAGCAGTCCATGGACAGGGGGGGACCAGCCCCAGCATTTT TRBJ1-5 TRBV27 TRBD1 many
CASSATVLAGEYTDTQYF TGTGCCAGCAGCGCCACGGTTTTAGCGGGGGAATACACAGATACGCAGTATTTT TRBJ2-3 TRBV9 TRBD2 -
CASSLSTGGTEAFF TGTGCCAGCAGTTTAAGCACAGGGGGCACTGAAGCTTTCTTT TRBJ1-1 TRBV28 TRBD1 -